This TCR beta chain was captured by sequencing in a study of Graves' ophthalmopathy and Graves' hyperthyroidism. Study-wide points: Ophthalmopathy progression was predicted with 55% to 71% sensitivity and about 72% specificity. Most thyroid clonotypes with frequency above 0.001 were detected in blood too.

Scientists amplified the TCR beta CDR3 regions from RNA transcripts. HTBI-primed RT-PCR formed the first round, and a multiplex PCR formed the second. TCRdb itself ran the multiplex PCR reads through MiXCR, one entry per CDR3 protein. Counted here are 740,000 or so distinct CDR3 sequences, 40% occurring once; the ten biggest clones make up 40% to 55%. V gave up 5 bases and J gave up 2 bases, with 15 bases separating them. The V gene's germline CDR1 is LNHNV and CDR2 YYDKDF (reference sequence). The CDR3 spans 15 residues. On this clonotype itself: Its antigen is not identified.

A duration under 3 months, NOSPECS ≥4, CAS ≥3 and moderate-to-severe activity characterized the donors with ophthalmopathy. As the starting material, roughly 9.7 ml of fresh peripheral blood yielded the PBMCs. The clonotype originates from an adult man with Graves' ophthalmopathy. This sequence joins TRBV15 and TRBJ1-2, with D perhaps TRBD1 (5 bases). The sample comprised peripheral blood. CDR3 amino acids: CATSYPGNPNYGYTF. For the CDR3, the DNA is TGTGCCACCAGCTACCCAGGGAATCCCAACTATGGCTACACCTTC.